The clone carrying this T cell receptor beta chain was recorded at least ten times. Its antigen remains unknown. With V trimmed by 0 bases and J by 5 bases, 3 bases remained unmatched. The CDR3 totals 15 residues. Germline CDR1 LGHNA, CDR2 YSLEER. The data were obtained in a study of cytomegalovirus exposure and HLA in healthy donors. Study at large: The same platform used for the approximately 700 first-cohort repertoires was also used for the roughly 120 validation repertoires, as a later analysis reported. Study-level results: The classifier reportedly diagnosed cytomegalovirus status with high sensitivity and specificity. Rarity marked most TCR sequences, yet some public TCRs occurred in many donors. A list of roughly 160 TCR beta chains associated with cytomegalovirus was given.

Repertoires were generated with immunoSEQ multiplex PCR, while TCRdb's copy carries only in-frame clones and drops some. The sample has 250,000 or so clones, nearly 90% seen once. The receptor was isolated from a woman under 30 in good health and CMV-seronegative. The chain joins TRBV4-3 to TRBJ2-5, with 10 bases matching TRBD1. Sequenced material: PBMCs. CDR3 sequence reads: CASSQETGGAETQYF. Written as DNA, the CDR3 is TGCGCCAGCAGCCAAGAGACAGGGGGCGCGGAGACCCAGTACTTC.